This T cell receptor beta chain was identified during a study of technical replicates of blood from a few donors. Method: immunoSEQ multiplex PCR; TCRdb's copy keeps in-frame clones and lacks some. The sample contains about 62,000 clones, more than 75% of which appear only once. CDR1 SEHNR and CDR2 FQNEAQ come from the germline V gene (reference sequence). The CDR3 sequence is 14 residues long. Trimming shortened V by 3 bases and J by 2 bases, and 10 bases separated the two germline ends. Sequenced input: PBMCs. This receptor was taken from a human donor in good health. Some clones in this sample may be carry-over from other donors' samples. The chain is built from TRBV7-9 and TRBJ1-2; possibly TRBD1 for D (6 bases). The CDR3 here is CASSFGGQNYGYTF. CDR3 DNA sequence: TGTGCCAGCAGCTTCGGGGGGCAGAACTATGGCTACACCTTC.